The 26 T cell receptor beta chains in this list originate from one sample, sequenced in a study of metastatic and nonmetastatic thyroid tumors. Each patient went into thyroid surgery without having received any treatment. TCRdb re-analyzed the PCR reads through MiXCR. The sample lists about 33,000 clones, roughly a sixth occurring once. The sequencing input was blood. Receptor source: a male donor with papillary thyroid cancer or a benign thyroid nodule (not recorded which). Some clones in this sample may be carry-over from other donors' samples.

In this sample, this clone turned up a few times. The CDR3 DNA reads as TGTGCCAGCAGTTTAAGGGGGATGACCTACGAGCAGTACTTC. This gives the protein CASSLRGMTYEQYF. The rearrangement uses TRBV28 and TRBJ2-7; TRBD1 is a possible D gene (6 bases). CDR1 MDHEN and CDR2 SYDVKM come from the germline V gene. Trimming pared 2 bases from V and 2 bases from J, leaving 10 bases between. The CDR3 length is 14 residues.

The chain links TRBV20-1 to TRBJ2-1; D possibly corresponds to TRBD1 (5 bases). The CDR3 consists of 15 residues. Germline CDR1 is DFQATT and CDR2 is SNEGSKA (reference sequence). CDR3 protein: CSLIGVPDSYNEQFF. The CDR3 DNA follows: TGCAGCCTGATTGGGGTCCCCGACAGTTACAATGAGCAGTTCTTC.

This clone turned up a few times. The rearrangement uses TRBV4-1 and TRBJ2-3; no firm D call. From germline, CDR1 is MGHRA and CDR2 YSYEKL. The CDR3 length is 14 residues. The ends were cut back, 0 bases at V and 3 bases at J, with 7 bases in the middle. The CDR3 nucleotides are TGCGCCAGCAGCCAAGAGGCTGCAACAGATACGCAGTATTTT. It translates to CASSQEAATDTQYF.

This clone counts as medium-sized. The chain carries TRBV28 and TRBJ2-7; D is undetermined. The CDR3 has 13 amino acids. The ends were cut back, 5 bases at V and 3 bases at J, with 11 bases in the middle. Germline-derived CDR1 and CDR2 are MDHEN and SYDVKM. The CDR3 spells CASSHPLGYEQYF. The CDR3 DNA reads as TGTGCCAGCAGTCACCCTCTTGGCTACGAGCAGTACTTC.

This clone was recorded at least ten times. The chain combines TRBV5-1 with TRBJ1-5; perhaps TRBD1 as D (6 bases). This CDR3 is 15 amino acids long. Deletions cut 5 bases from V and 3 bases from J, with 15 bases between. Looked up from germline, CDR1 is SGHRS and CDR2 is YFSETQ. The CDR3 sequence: CASSSGTGHNQPQHF. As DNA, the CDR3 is TGCGCCAGCAGTTCAGGCACAGGGCACAATCAGCCCCAGCATTTT.

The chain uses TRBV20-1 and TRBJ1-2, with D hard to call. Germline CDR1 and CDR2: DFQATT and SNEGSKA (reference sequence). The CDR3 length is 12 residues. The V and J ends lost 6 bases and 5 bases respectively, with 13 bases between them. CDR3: CSASRSGYGYTF. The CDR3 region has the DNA TGCAGTGCCTCAAGGTCGGGGTATGGCTACACCTTC.

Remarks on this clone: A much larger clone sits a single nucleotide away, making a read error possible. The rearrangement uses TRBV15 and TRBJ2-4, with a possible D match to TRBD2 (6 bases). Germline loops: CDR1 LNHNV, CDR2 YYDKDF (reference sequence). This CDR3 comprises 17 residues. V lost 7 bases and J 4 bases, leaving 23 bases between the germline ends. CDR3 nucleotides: TGTGCCACCAACAAGATTCAGGGTGAGGGAGGAAAAAACATTCAGTACTTC. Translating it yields CATNKIQGEGGKNIQYF. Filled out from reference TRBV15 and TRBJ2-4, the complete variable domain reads DAMVIQNPRYQVTQFGKPVTLSCSQTLNHNVMYWYQQKSSQAPKLLFHYYDKDFNNEADTPDNFQSRRPNTSFCFLDIRSPGLGDTAMYLCATNKIQGEGGKNIQYFGAGTRLSVL.

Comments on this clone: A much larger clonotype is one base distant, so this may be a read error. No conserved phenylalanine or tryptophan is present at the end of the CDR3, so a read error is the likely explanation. DNA of the CDR3: TGTGCCAGCAGCATCTCGACGGGGACTTACCAAGAGACCCAGTACTCC. Amino acids: CASSISTGTYQETQYS. This chain uses TRBV5-5 with TRBJ2-5; D possibly corresponds to TRBD2 (6 bases). The CDR3 runs 16 residues. Germline lookup yields CDR1 SGHKS and CDR2 YYEKEE (reference sequence). Trimming took 4 bases from V and 0 from J, leaving 16 bases between them.

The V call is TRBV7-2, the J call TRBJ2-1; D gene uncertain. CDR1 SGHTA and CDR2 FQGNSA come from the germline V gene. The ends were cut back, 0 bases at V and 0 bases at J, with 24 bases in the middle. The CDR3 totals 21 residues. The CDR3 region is CASSLAVPRQDTWSSYNEQFF. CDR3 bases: TGTGCCAGCAGCTTAGCCGTCCCACGTCAAGACACGTGGAGCTCCTACAATGAGCAGTTCTTC.

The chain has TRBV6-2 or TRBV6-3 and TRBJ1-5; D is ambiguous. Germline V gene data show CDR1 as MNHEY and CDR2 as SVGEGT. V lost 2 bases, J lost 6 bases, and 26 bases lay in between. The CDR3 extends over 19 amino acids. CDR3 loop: CASSYISGKGSGWLQPQHF. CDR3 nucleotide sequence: TGTGCCAGCAGTTACATTTCGGGGAAAGGGTCTGGGTGGCTTCAGCCCCAGCATTTT.

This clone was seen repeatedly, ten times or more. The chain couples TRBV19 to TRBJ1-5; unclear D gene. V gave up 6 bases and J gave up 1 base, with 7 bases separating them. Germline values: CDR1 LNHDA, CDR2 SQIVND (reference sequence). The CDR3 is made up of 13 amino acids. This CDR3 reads CASSLDSNQPQHF. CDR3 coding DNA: TGTGCCAGTAGCCTCGACAGCAATCAGCCCCAGCATTTT. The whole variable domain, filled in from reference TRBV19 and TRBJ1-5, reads DGGITQSPKYLFRKEGQNVTLSCEQNLNHDAMYWYRQDPGQGLRLIYYSQIVNDFQKGDIAEGYSVSREKKESFPLTVTSAQKNPTAFYLCASSLDSNQPQHFGDGTRLSIL.

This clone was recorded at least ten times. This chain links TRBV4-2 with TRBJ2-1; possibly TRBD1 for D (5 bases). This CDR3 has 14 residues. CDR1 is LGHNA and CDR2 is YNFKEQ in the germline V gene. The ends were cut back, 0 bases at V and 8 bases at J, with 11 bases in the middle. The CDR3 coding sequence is TGTGCCAGCAGCCAAGACAGGGATTCCGATGAGCAGTTCTTC. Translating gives CASSQDRDSDEQFF.

The CDR3 sequence is CASATGLACPYEQYF. The CDR3 coding sequence is TGTGCCAGCGCCACTGGACTAGCGTGCCCCTACGAGCAGTACTTC. The genes are TRBV12-3 or TRBV12-4 and TRBJ2-7, with 9 bases aligning to TRBD2. V shed 8 bases, J shed 2 bases, and the junction held 10 bases outside the gene matches. This CDR3 contains 15 residues.

DNA of the CDR3: TGTGCCAGCAGTGCCACGGCAGTGGCTAACCGCCAAAGGAGCTCCTACGAGCAGTACTTC. This codes for CASSATAVANRQRSSYEQYF. The chain has TRBV2 and TRBJ2-7; no clear D. Germline V gene data show CDR1 as SNHLY and CDR2 as FYNNEI. This CDR3 has 20 residues. With 4 bases removed from V and 0 bases from J, the gap between germline ends came to 28 bases.

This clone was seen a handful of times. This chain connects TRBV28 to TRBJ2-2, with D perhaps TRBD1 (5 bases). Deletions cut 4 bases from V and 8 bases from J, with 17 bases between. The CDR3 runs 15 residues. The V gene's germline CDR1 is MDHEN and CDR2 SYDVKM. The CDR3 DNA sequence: TGTGCCAGCAGTTCCTTAGTGGGGCTCAGGGGGGAGCTGTTTTTT. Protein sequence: CASSSLVGLRGELFF.

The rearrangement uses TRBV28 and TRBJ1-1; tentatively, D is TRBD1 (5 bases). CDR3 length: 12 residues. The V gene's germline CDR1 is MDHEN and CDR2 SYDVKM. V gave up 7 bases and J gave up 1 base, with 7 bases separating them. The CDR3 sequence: CASTGGNTEAFF. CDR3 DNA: TGTGCCAGCACGGGGGGGAACACTGAAGCTTTCTTT.

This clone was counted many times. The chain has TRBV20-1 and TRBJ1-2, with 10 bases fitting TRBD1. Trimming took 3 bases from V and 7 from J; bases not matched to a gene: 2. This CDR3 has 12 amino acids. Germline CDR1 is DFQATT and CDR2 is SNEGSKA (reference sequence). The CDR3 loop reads CSASRDRGGYTF. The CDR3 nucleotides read TGCAGTGCTAGTAGGGACAGGGGTGGCTACACCTTC.

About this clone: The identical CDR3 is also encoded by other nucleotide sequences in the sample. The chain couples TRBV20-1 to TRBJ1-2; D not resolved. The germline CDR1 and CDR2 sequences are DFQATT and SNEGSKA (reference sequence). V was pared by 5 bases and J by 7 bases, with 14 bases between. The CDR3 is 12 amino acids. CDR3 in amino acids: CSALGALGGYTF. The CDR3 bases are TGCAGTGCTCTAGGTGCTCTCGGTGGCTACACCTTC.

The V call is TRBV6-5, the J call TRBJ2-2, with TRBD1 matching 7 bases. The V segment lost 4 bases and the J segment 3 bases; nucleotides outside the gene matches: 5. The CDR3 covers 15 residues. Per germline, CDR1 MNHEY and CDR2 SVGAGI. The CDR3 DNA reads TGTGCCAGCAGTTCAGGACAGGAGGACACCGGGGAGCTGTTTTTT. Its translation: CASSSGQEDTGELFF.

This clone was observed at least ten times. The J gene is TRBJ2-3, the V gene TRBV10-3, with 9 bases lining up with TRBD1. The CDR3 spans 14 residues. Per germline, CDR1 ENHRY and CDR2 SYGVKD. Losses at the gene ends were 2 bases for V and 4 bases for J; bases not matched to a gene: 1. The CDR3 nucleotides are TGTGCCATCAGTGAGCGACAGGGGGCAGATACGCAGTATTTT. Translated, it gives CAISERQGADTQYF.

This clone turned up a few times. The CDR3 coding sequence is TGTGCCAGCAGTACCGGGACAGGCAAAGTCTCTTACGAGCAGTACTTC. Its translation is CASSTGTGKVSYEQYF. The chain recombines TRBV6-2 or TRBV6-3 with TRBJ2-7, with 8 nucleotides matching TRBD1. The V and J ends lost 5 bases and 4 bases, in that order; junction bases with no gene match: 13. CDR1 MNHEY and CDR2 SVGEGT come from the germline V gene. The CDR3 sequence is 16 residues long.

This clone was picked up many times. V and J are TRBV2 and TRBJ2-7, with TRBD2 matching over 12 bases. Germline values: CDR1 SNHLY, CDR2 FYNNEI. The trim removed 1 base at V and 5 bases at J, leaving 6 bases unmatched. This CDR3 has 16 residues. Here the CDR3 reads CASSEGLAGDFNEQYF. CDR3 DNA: TGTGCCAGCAGTGAAGGACTAGCGGGAGATTTCAACGAGCAGTACTTC.

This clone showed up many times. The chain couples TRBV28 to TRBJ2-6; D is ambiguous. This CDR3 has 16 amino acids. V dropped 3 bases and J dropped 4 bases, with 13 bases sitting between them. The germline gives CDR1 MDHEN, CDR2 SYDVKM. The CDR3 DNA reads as TGTGCCAGCAGTTTCGGGTTTCCTGCCGGGGCCAACGTCCTGACTTTC. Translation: CASSFGFPAGANVLTF.

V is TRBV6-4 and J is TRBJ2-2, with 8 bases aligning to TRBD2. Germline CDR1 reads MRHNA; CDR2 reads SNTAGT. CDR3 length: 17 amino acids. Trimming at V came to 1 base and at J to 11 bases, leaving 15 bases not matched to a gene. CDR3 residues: CASSDWGLGTGTGELFF. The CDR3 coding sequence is TGTGCCAGCAGTGACTGGGGACTAGGGACGGGCACTGGAGAGCTGTTTTTT.

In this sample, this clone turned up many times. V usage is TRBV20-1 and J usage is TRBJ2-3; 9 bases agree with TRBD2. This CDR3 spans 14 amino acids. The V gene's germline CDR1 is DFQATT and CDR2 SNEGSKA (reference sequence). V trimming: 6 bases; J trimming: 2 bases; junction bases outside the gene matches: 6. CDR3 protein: CSAHSGGYTDTQYF. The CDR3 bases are TGCAGTGCCCACAGCGGGGGGTACACAGATACGCAGTATTTT.

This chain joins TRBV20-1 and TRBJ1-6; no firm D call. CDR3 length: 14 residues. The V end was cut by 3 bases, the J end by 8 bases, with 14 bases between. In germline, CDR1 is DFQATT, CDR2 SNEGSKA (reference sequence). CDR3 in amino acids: CSASVGPTDSPLHF. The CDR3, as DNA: TGCAGTGCTAGCGTCGGCCCCACGGATTCACCCCTCCACTTT.